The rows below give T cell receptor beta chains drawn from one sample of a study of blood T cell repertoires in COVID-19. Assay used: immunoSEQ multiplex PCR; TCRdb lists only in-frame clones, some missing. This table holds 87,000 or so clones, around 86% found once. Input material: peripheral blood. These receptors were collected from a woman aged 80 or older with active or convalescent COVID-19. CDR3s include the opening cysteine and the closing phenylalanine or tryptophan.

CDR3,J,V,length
CASSLFLSYEQYF,TRBJ2-7,TRBV5-1,13
CASSPSGQGRDSPLHF,TRBJ1-6,TRBV18,16
CASTPEVREIYGYTF,TRBJ1-2,TRBV21-1,15
CASSYSQGRNQPQHF,TRBJ1-5,TRBV6-6,15
CASSYHGTVNTEAFF,TRBJ1-1,TRBV6-5,15
CASSAGQGPIQFF,TRBJ2-1,TRBV5-1,13
CASSLVGGDSPLHF,TRBJ1-6,TRBV27,14
CASSEMAGTQYF,TRBJ2-3,TRBV6-1,12
CASSLTTGAPGNTIYF,TRBJ1-3,TRBV9,16
CASSQDGGTGELFF,TRBJ2-2,TRBV4-3,14
CAISAAGQARGSQPQHF,TRBJ1-5,TRBV10-3,17
CASSQGYSPLHF,TRBJ1-6,TRBV2,12
CASSGLSGGSTDTQYF,TRBJ2-3,TRBV2,16
CASSDSGTGEGYTF,TRBJ1-2,TRBV5-1,14
CASSPGTSGTRDTQYF,TRBJ2-3,TRBV11-2,16
CASSLLGQTYNEQFF,TRBJ2-1,TRBV28,15
CASSAGASNYGYTF,TRBJ1-2,TRBV25-1,14
CASSDLTTGTRVPRELFF,TRBJ2-2,TRBV10-1,18
CASSPGERGGLRETQYF,TRBJ2-5,TRBV9,17
CATPTNEKLFF,TRBJ1-4,TRBV28,11
CASSLSRMNGYTF,TRBJ1-2,TRBV28,13
CASSLSATGELFF,TRBJ2-2,TRBV5-8,13
CASRASGGPGNEQFF,TRBJ2-1,TRBV6-5,15
CASSARTGFSLSVNQPQHF,TRBJ1-5,TRBV28,19
CASSQDRSQDTQYF,TRBJ2-3,TRBV4-2,14
CASSPGWGHGTTDTQYF,TRBJ2-3,TRBV5-1,17
CAWTGEPGNTIYF,TRBJ1-3,TRBV30,13
CASSFPGEHEQYF,TRBJ2-7,TRBV5-5,13
CASSLNRANEKLFF,TRBJ1-4,TRBV11-2,14
CASSSTSGSPTFYNEQFF,TRBJ2-1,TRBV4-2,18
CAISEFASGSSGETQYF,TRBJ2-5,TRBV10-3,17
CASSHRGSVLMNTEAFF,TRBJ1-1,TRBV5-5,17
CATSDQRTTSNYGYTF,TRBJ1-2,TRBV24-1,16
CASSRNSQGSSYNEQFF,TRBJ2-1,TRBV4-1,17
CASSYSESGANTEAFF,TRBJ1-1,TRBV6-2/TRBV6-3,16
CASTGQETQYF,TRBJ2-5,TRBV6-5,11
CASLFAGESYNEQFF,TRBJ2-1,TRBV28,15
CASSYLAGGPRETQYF,TRBJ2-5,TRBV5-1,16
CASSNKVGRMNTEAFF,TRBJ1-1,TRBV14,16
CASSLAVGTGQANYGYTF,TRBJ1-2,TRBV5-8,18
CASSIQSGGGQPQHF,TRBJ1-5,TRBV19,15
CASSLLGLDGSDTQYF,TRBJ2-3,TRBV13,16
CASSLDGTLNTEAFF,TRBJ1-1,TRBV5-1,15
CASRTGTGGADTQYF,TRBJ2-3,TRBV6-5,15
CASRGTDRGGNIQYF,TRBJ2-4,TRBV19,15
CASSLLFPGSTETQYF,TRBJ2-3,TRBV7-3,16
CASSVGQLPNTGELFF,TRBJ2-2,TRBV9,16
CATSDTPTGPELEKLFF,TRBJ1-4,TRBV24-1,17
CASSPTGSETQYF,TRBJ2-5,TRBV25-1,13
CASSQGQGEVDTQYF,TRBJ2-3,TRBV7-3,15
CASNRQGLIAGTGETQYF,TRBJ2-5,TRBV5-4,18
CASSLGASGNTIYF,TRBJ1-3,TRBV28,14